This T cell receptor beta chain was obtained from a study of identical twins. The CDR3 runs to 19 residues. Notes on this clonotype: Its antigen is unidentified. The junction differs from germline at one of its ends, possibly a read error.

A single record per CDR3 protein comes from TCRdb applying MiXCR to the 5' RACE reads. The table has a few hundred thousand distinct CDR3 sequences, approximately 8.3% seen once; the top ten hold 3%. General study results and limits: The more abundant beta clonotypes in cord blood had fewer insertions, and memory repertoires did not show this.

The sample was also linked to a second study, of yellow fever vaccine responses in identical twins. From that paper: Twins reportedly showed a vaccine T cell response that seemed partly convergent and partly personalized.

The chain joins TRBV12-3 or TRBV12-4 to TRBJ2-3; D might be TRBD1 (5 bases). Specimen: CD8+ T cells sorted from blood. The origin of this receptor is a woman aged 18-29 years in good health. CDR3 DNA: TGTACCAGCAGTTTAGGGCAGGGATTGGGGTCGTCAGGGACAGATACGCAGTATTTT. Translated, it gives CTSSLGQGLGSSGTDTQYF.